The TCR beta chain described here comes from a study of T cells in Graves' hyperthyroidism and ophthalmopathy (dated by TCRdb to the late 2010s). Turning to the overall study: Peripheral blood was collected at initial diagnosis, before any treatment. TCR V-J signatures able to tell the groups apart were searched for in a discovery cohort of 95 or so patients, of whom more than 40 had Graves' ophthalmopathy and 55 to 60 had stable Graves' hyperthyroidism. Whether ophthalmopathy could be predicted prospectively was tested in an independent validation cohort made up of roughly 19 hyperthyroidism patients plus 17 patients who later progressed to ophthalmopathy. The approximately 97 discovery patients were randomly divided into training and test sets at a 7:3 ratio. In over five Graves' hyperthyroidism patients, the study also compared T-cell repertoires from thyroid tissue with T-cell repertoires from blood. After blood sampling, hyperthyroidism patients were treated with methimazole at a starting dose of 30 mg daily, and ophthalmopathy patients were treated with high-dose intravenous methylprednisolone. The paper reports TCR Vbeta CDR3 sequencing of some 140 peripheral blood samples: some 44 ophthalmopathy, fewer than 85 hyperthyroidism and 17 progressor patients.

Study-wide findings and limitations: Most expanded thyroid clonotypes (frequency above 0.001) were also detected in blood, a finding suggesting that blood repertoires may reflect thyroid immune responses. During validation, the model predicted progression to ophthalmopathy a median of roughly six months ahead of onset, with roughly 65% sensitivity and roughly 72% specificity. Sample size was not statistically predetermined, and blinding of investigators to group allocation was not performed. A model built on a 13 V-J signature distinguished ophthalmopathy from stable hyperthyroidism, reaching about 88% sensitivity and about 81% specificity in cross-validation and 80%/75% in testing.

This clonotype was observed many times. Its antigen has not been determined. No much larger clone is present one base from it, and per-base qualities are unavailable. For this chain, trimming is 5 bases at the V end and 9 bases at the J end, and the number of junction bases without a gene match is 6. From the germline V gene, CDR1 is SGHTA and CDR2 is FQGTGA. Spanning cysteine to phenylalanine, the CDR3 consists of 13 amino acids. Only the CDR3 DNA stays, 39 bases, in frame from base 1. The TCR beta CDR3 regions were amplified from the RNA transcripts. The first round of RT-PCR for the TCR CDR3 was performed with the HTBI primer set and the Qiagen OneStep RT-PCR kit. Libraries were constructed in a second round of multiplex PCR, after which size selection and purification were performed. Sequencing of the libraries was done on an Illumina HiSeq2000 using paired-end 100 bp reads. The authors' analysis ran thus. Raw data were processed with SOAPnuke, discarding reads with adapters, uncalled bases, mean Phred below 15, or no exact constant-primer or identifier match. COPE v1.2.5 was used to merge high-quality paired reads, and clonotypes were defined as unique nucleotide sequences. MiTCR v1.1 was used to align clonotypes to the IMGT TRBV, TRBD and TRBJ reference segments. Analysis was restricted to V-J combinations with a frequency above 0.0001, which covered 98% to 99.2% of repertoires. The TCS score was defined as the ratio of F50 (clonal expansion) to E x V (chaos), calculated using BLOSUM62-based TCRdist between CDR3 peptides within each V-J. Welch's t-statistics and random forest reduced around 520 V-J features to 13, which were used in a naive Bayes classifier (R e1071). TCRdb ran its own pipeline on the public reads, namely fastp trimming at Q25 and MiXCR clone calling, and kept in-frame beta chains. Duplicate CDR3 protein sequences are folded into a single record with the most common DNA and genes. These V and J calls are TCRdb output, not the study's own analysis. A total of under 200,000 distinct CDR3 sequences appear in this sample, about 9% of them only once. Over 20% of the sample goes to the ten largest clones.

Hyperthyroidism patients were aged 18 to 65 years and newly diagnosed, with disease duration of less than 2 months. Any patient with an uncontrolled infection, another autoimmune disease, pregnancy or lactation was excluded. Diagnoses were established on the basis of clinical symptoms, serum thyroxine and TRAb, thyroid ultrasound, and orbital computed tomography. Blood from progressor patients was collected at the time of first diagnosis with hyperthyroidism, before any ophthalmopathy symptoms had appeared. PBMCs were isolated from 10 ml of fresh peripheral blood by Ficoll-Paque density gradient centrifugation. Progressor patients were defined as those initially diagnosed with Graves' hyperthyroidism in whom ophthalmopathy developed during follow-up. Total RNA was extracted using Trizol reagent, and RNA quality was assessed on an Agilent 2100 Bioanalyzer.

Sequencing was done on a sample of blood. This receptor chain uses TRBV7-3 and TRBJ2-1; 8 central nucleotides agree with TRBD1. The sequence was collected from a woman aged 18-29 years with Graves' hyperthyroidism that later progressed to Graves' ophthalmopathy. The sequence in DNA is TGTGCCAGCAGCCGAAATACAGGGGGTGAGCAGTTCTTC. It translates as CASSRNTGGEQFF.